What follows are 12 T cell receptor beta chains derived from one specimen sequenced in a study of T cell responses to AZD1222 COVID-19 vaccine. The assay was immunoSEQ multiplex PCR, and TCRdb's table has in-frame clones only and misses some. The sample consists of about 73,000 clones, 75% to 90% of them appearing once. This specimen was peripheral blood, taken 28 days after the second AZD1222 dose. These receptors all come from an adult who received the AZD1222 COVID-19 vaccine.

The CDR3 region is CASATGEGNQPQHF. CDR3 nucleotides: TGTGCCAGCGCTACAGGGGAAGGCAATCAGCCCCAGCATTTT. J is TRBJ1-5 and V is TRBV4-2, with 7 bases lining up with TRBD1. Germline CDR1 and CDR2: LGHNA and YNFKEQ. The CDR3 is 14 residues long. Losses at the gene ends were 8 bases for V and 2 bases for J; bases not matched to a gene: 6.

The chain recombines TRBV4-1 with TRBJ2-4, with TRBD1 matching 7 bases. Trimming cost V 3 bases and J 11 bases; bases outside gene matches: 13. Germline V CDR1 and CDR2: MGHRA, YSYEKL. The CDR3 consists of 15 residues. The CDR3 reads CASSHPGTATRVQYF. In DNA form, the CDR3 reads TGCGCCAGCAGCCACCCCGGGACAGCAACAAGGGTTCAGTACTTC.

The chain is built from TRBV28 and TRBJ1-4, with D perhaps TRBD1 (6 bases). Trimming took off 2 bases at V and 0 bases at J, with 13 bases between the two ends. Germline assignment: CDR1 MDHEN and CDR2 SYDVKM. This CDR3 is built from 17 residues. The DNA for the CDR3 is TGTGCCAGCAGTTTAGATCCGACAGGATCAACTAATGAAAAACTGTTTTTT. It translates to CASSLDPTGSTNEKLFF.

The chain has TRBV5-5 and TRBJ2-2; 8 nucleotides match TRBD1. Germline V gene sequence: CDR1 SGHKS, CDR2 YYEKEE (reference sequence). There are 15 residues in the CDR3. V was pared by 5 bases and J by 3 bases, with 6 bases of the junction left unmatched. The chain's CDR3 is CASRETGVDTGELFF. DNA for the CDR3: TGTGCCAGCAGAGAGACAGGGGTCGACACCGGGGAGCTGTTTTTT.

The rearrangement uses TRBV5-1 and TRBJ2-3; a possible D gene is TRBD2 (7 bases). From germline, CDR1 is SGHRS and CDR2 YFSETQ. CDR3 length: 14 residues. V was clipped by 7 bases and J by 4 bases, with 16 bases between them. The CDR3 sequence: CASLEGGPADTQYF. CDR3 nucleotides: TGCGCCAGCCTCGAGGGGGGGCCCGCAGATACGCAGTATTTT.

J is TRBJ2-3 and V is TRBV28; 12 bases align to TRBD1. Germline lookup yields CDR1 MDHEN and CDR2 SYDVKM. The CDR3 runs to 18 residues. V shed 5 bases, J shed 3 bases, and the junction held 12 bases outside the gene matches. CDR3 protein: CASSIAPPGQGATDTQYF. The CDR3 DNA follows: TGTGCCAGCAGTATCGCTCCCCCGGGACAGGGGGCAACAGATACGCAGTATTTT.

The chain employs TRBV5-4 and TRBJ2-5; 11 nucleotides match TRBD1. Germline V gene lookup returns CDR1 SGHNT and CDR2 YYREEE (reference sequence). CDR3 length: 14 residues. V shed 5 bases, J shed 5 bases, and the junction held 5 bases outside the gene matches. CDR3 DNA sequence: TGTGCCAGCAGGGACAGGGGGCCTGAGGAGACCCAGTACTTC. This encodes CASRDRGPEETQYF.

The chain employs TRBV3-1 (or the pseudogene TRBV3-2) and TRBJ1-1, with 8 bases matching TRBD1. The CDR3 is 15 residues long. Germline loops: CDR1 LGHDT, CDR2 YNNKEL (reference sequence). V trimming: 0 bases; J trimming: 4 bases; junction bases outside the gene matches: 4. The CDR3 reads CASSQENRGITEAFF. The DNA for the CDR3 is TGTGCCAGCAGCCAAGAAAACAGGGGGATCACTGAAGCTTTCTTT.

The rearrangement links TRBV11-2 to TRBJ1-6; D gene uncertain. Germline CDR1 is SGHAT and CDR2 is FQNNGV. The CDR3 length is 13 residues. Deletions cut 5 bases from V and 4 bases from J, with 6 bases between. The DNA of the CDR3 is TGTGCCAGCAGCACAGATTATAATTCACCCCTCCACTTT. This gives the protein CASSTDYNSPLHF.

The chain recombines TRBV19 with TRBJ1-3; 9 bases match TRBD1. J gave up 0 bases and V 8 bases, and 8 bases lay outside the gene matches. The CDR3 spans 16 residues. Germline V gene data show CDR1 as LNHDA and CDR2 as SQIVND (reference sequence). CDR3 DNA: TGTGCCAGTGACTCTGGGACAGGGTACTCTGGAAACACCATATATTTT. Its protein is CASDSGTGYSGNTIYF.

This chain's CDR3 is CASSIDVGGWADTQYF. The CDR3 nucleotides read TGTGCCAGTAGTATAGATGTGGGGGGTTGGGCAGATACGCAGTATTTT. The chain employs TRBV19 and TRBJ2-3, with D perhaps matching TRBD2 (6 bases). The CDR3 is made up of 16 amino acids. Germline CDR1 and CDR2: LNHDA and SQIVND (reference sequence). Trimming cost V 0 bases and J 4 bases, with 14 bases left between them.

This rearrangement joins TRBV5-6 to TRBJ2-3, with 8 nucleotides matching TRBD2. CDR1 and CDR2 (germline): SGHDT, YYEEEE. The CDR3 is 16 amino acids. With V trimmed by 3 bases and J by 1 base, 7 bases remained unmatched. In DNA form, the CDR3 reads TGTGCCAGCAGCTACCTGGGTAGCGGGGGCACAGATACGCAGTATTTT. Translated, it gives CASSYLGSGGTDTQYF.